This T cell receptor (beta chain) originates from a study of blood T cell repertoires in COVID-19. Assay: immunoSEQ multiplex PCR; the TCRdb copy retains only in-frame clones and omits some. Of 300,000 to 400,000 clones detected, 90% appear once; the ten largest clones hold less than 3%. This clone was picked up one time. Trimming stripped 0 bases from V and 10 bases from J, with 14 bases between. CDR1 and CDR2 (germline): SGHKS, YYEKEE (reference sequence). This CDR3 is 15 amino acids long. The chain is built from TRBV5-5 and TRBJ1-6; D is perhaps TRBD1 (6 bases). The sample comprised peripheral blood. The clonotype comes from a woman between 25 and 40 years old with COVID-19, enrolled during active disease. The CDR3 loop reads CASSLDRVSKSPLHF. CDR3 in DNA: TGTGCCAGCAGCTTGGACAGGGTTTCTAAATCACCCCTCCACTTT.